The rows below give T cell receptor beta chains drawn from one sample of a study of graft-versus-host responses after intestinal transplantation. The repertoire was sequenced with immunoSEQ multiplex PCR; TCRdb's copy has only in-frame clones and lacks some. Counted here are 45,000 to 55,000 clones, about 93% occurring once; the ten biggest clones make up around 6.3%. Sequencing used PBMCs, obtained about 790 days after a first intestinal transplant, on the day of a second. The origin of the receptors is a human patient who received an intestinal transplant, so some T cells may come from the graft donor. Both conserved end residues are part of each CDR3. D genes are given only for firm matches. Expanded clones are given a class, and other clones once, few, many or no size at all.

J	length	V	size	D	CDR3	DNA
TRBJ2-5	12	TRBV6-5	NA	NA	CASSSGRETQYF	TGTGCCAGCAGTTCAGGTAGAGAGACCCAGTACTTC
TRBJ2-3	18	TRBV27	NA	TRBD2	CASSFLASLAASTDTQYF	TGTGCCAGCAGTTTCTTGGCTTCGCTAGCGGCTAGCACAGATACGCAGTATTTT
TRBJ1-1	14	TRBV9	once	NA	CASSVGPGGAEAFF	TGTGCCAGCAGCGTAGGTCCGGGGGGCGCTGAAGCTTTCTTT
TRBJ2-3	14	TRBV6-5	NA	TRBD2	CASSGAGGGDTQYF	TGCGCCAGCAGTGGAGCGGGAGGGGGGGATACGCAGTATTTT
TRBJ2-3	17	TRBV29-1	NA	TRBD2	CSVEAPRLAAEVNTQYF	TGCAGCGTTGAAGCTCCTAGACTAGCGGCAGAGGTGAATACGCAGTATTTT
TRBJ1-4	14	TRBV6-1	NA	TRBD1	CASSVGQDNEKLFF	TGTGCCAGCAGTGTCGGACAGGATAATGAAAAACTGTTTTTT
TRBJ2-1	14	TRBV27	NA	NA	CASSLSGLNNEQFF	TGTGCCAGCAGTTTATCGGGACTCAACAATGAGCAGTTCTTC
TRBJ2-5	13	TRBV19	NA	TRBD1	CASSMDRAETQYF	TGTGCCAGTAGTATGGACAGGGCGGAGACCCAGTACTTC
TRBJ2-6	16	TRBV5-1	NA	NA	CASSFDGLSGANVLTF	TGCGCCAGCAGCTTCGACGGCCTCTCTGGGGCCAACGTCCTGACTTTC
TRBJ2-7	16	TRBV27	NA	NA	CASSLISRRSSYEQYF	TGTGCCAGCAGTTTAATTTCCAGGAGAAGCTCCTACGAGCAGTACTTC
TRBJ2-7	15	TRBV6-4	NA	TRBD2	CASSDSSGGAYEQYF	TGTGCCAGCAGTGACTCTAGCGGGGGGGCCTACGAGCAGTACTTC
TRBJ2-5	13	TRBV6-5	once	NA	CASSFTGLATQYF	TGTGCCAGCAGTTTCACAGGGTTAGCGACCCAGTACTTC
TRBJ2-5	17	TRBV5-6	few	NA	CASSLVELEWGQETQYF	TGTGCCAGCAGCTTGGTTGAACTAGAATGGGGCCAAGAGACCCAGTACTTC
TRBJ1-5	16	TRBV5-4	NA	NA	CASSLGPRESNQPQHF	TGTGCCAGCAGCCTGGGGCCGCGGGAGAGCAATCAGCCCCAGCATTTT
TRBJ2-3	17	TRBV19	NA	TRBD2	CARLSRGLALSTDTQYF	TGTGCCAGGCTAAGCCGGGGACTAGCGCTCAGCACAGATACGCAGTATTTT
TRBJ2-7	15	TRBV27	NA	TRBD2	CASSLLAGGIYEQYF	TGTGCCAGCAGTTTACTAGCGGGAGGGATCTACGAGCAGTACTTC
TRBJ1-5	12	TRBV30	NA	TRBD1	CASTGVGQPQHF	TGTGCCTCGACAGGGGTAGGACAGCCCCAGCATTTT
TRBJ1-1	14	TRBV6-5	NA	NA	CASSYYPSNTEAFF	TGTGCCAGCAGTTACTATCCCTCGAACACTGAAGCTTTCTTT
TRBJ1-2	13	TRBV19	NA	NA	CASNRDRNYGYTF	TGTGCCAGTAACAGGGACCGAAACTATGGCTACACCTTC
TRBJ2-7	14	TRBV19	NA	NA	CASSIASSSYEQYF	TGTGCCAGTAGTATTGCCAGTAGCTCCTACGAGCAGTACTTC
TRBJ2-1	14	TRBV19	NA	NA	CASSMGGSYNEQFF	TGTGCCAGTAGTATGGGCGGCTCCTACAATGAGCAGTTCTTC
TRBJ2-7	15	TRBV9	NA	NA	CASSGGGGPDYEQYF	TGTGCCAGCAGCGGAGGGGGGGGTCCCGACTACGAGCAGTACTTC
TRBJ2-1	11	TRBV27	NA	NA	CASSLYDEQFF	TGTGCCAGCAGTTTATATGATGAGCAGTTCTTC
TRBJ2-3	15	TRBV19	NA	TRBD1	CASSPGQTFTDTQYF	TGTGCCAGTAGCCCGGGACAGACTTTCACAGATACGCAGTATTTT
TRBJ2-1	13	TRBV27	NA	NA	CAARGLGGNEQFF	TGTGCCGCGAGGGGACTGGGAGGTAATGAGCAGTTCTTC
TRBJ1-2	15	TRBV6-6	once	NA	CASSYPGADNYGYTF	TGTGCCAGCAGTTATCCCGGGGCGGATAACTATGGCTACACCTTC
TRBJ2-7	13	TRBV6-1	NA	NA	CASSERPGYEQYF	TGTGCCAGCAGTGAACGACCTGGGTACGAGCAGTACTTC
TRBJ2-1	13	TRBV5-1	NA	TRBD2	CASSLNAGAEQFF	TGCGCCAGCAGCTTGAACGCGGGAGCTGAGCAGTTCTTC
TRBJ2-5	13	TRBV5-4	NA	NA	CASSLDIEETQYF	TGTGCCAGCAGCCTAGACATCGAAGAGACCCAGTACTTC
TRBJ2-7	14	TRBV6-5	NA	NA	CASTEARTPYEQYF	TGTGCCAGCACCGAGGCCCGGACTCCCTACGAGCAGTACTTC
TRBJ1-5	12	TRBV28	few	NA	CASTQGIRPQHF	TGTGCCAGCACCCAGGGAATCAGGCCCCAGCATTTT
TRBJ2-3	13	TRBV19	NA	TRBD1	CASRTGGHDTQYF	TGTGCCAGTAGGACAGGGGGCCACGATACGCAGTATTTT
TRBJ2-3	14	TRBV9	NA	NA	CASSSTGGTDTQYF	TGTGCCAGCAGCTCAACCGGGGGAACAGATACGCAGTATTTT
TRBJ2-7	11	TRBV6-1	NA	NA	CASRQLYEQYF	TGTGCCAGCAGACAGTTATACGAGCAGTACTTC
TRBJ2-1	16	TRBV5-4	NA	NA	CASSLIGLGSYNEQFF	TGTGCCAGCAGCTTGATTGGCCTCGGCTCGTACAATGAGCAGTTCTTC
TRBJ2-5	16	TRBV30	NA	NA	CAWSVSSAQGQETQYF	TGTGCCTGGAGTGTTAGTTCGGCACAGGGCCAAGAGACCCAGTACTTC
TRBJ2-1	16	TRBV9	NA	TRBD2	CASSYTVAGGPHEQFF	TGTGCCAGCAGCTACACTGTAGCGGGAGGGCCGCATGAGCAGTTCTTC
TRBJ2-1	14	TRBV5-8	NA	NA	CASSPGYGYNEQFF	TGTGCCAGCAGCCCAGGTTACGGGTACAATGAGCAGTTCTTC
TRBJ2-1	15	TRBV27	NA	TRBD2	CASSFSLAGGLEQFF	TGTGCCAGCAGTTTTTCTTTAGCGGGAGGGCTTGAGCAGTTCTTC
TRBJ1-1	14	TRBV9	NA	TRBD1	CASGGPSQGALSFF	TGTGCCAGCGGAGGCCCTTCCCAGGGGGCCTTATCTTTCTTT
TRBJ2-2	15	TRBV5-1	NA	TRBD1	CASSSGQGGTGELFF	TGCGCCAGCAGCTCGGGACAGGGTGGCACCGGGGAGCTGTTTTTT
TRBJ2-7	12	TRBV7-5	NA	NA	CASSPGSHEQYF	TGTGCCAGCAGCCCAGGGAGCCACGAGCAGTACTTC
TRBJ2-7	12	TRBV14	NA	NA	CASSQSGVEQYF	TGTGCCAGCAGCCAGTCAGGGGTCGAGCAGTACTTC
TRBJ1-2	14	TRBV5-1	NA	NA	CASSFPGEGRGYTF	TGCGCCAGCAGCTTCCCTGGGGAAGGACGTGGCTACACCTTC
TRBJ1-1	14	TRBV6-5	NA	NA	CASSYSRSWTEAFF	TGTGCCAGCAGTTACTCCAGGTCGTGGACTGAAGCTTTCTTT
TRBJ2-7	15	TRBV5-4	NA	TRBD1	CASRSDRGSPYEQYF	TGTGCCAGCAGGTCGGACAGGGGATCCCCCTACGAGCAGTACTTC
TRBJ2-2	14	TRBV2	NA	NA	CASIGLDTTGELFF	TGTGCCAGCATAGGTCTTGATACCACCGGGGAGCTGTTTTTT
TRBJ2-5	14	TRBV7-3	NA	NA	CASSLSGGEETQYF	TGTGCCAGCAGCTTAAGCGGCGGAGAAGAGACCCAGTACTTC
TRBJ2-3	15	TRBV21-1	NA	NA	CASSRLVVITDTQYF	TGTGCCAGCAGCCGGCTAGTCGTCATCACAGATACGCAGTATTTT
TRBJ2-7	15	TRBV19	NA	TRBD1	CASSIEGGHRYGQYF	TGTGCCAGTAGTATCGAAGGGGGCCACCGATACGGGCAGTACTTC
TRBJ2-7	13	TRBV5-1	NA	NA	CAGYPQGLLEQYF	TGCGCCGGCTACCCCCAGGGGCTACTCGAGCAGTACTTC
TRBJ2-1	11	TRBV27	NA	NA	CASSFSHEQFF	TGTGCCAGCAGTTTTTCCCATGAGCAGTTCTTC
TRBJ2-1	13	TRBV6-5	NA	NA	CASSYLRGHEQFF	TGTGCCAGCAGTTATTTGAGGGGCCATGAGCAGTTCTTC
TRBJ2-7	15	TRBV15	NA	NA	CATSRPLQGFYEQYF	TGTGCCACCAGCAGACCCCTACAGGGCTTCTACGAGCAGTACTTC
TRBJ2-5	13	TRBV7-3	NA	NA	CASSLGVREAQYF	TGTGCCAGCAGCTTAGGGGTCCGTGAGGCCCAGTACTTC
TRBJ2-7	15	TRBV2	NA	TRBD2	CASTQRGLAGNEQYF	TGTGCCAGCACCCAAAGGGGGCTAGCGGGAAACGAGCAGTACTTC
TRBJ2-3	15	TRBV5-1	NA	NA	CASSLASSSTDTQYF	TGCGCCAGCAGCTTAGCTAGTTCTAGCACAGATACGCAGTATTTT
TRBJ2-1	16	TRBV4-1	NA	TRBD2	CASSSLGTSGINEQFF	TGCGCCAGCAGCTCTCTCGGGACTAGCGGGATCAATGAGCAGTTCTTC
TRBJ1-5	16	TRBV2	NA	NA	CASSELAGYSNQPQHF	TGTGCCAGCAGTGAATTAGCGGGATATAGCAATCAGCCCCAGCATTTT